Listed here are 14 T cell receptor beta chains from one sample, sequenced in a study of blood T cell repertoires in COVID-19. TCRdb's table, derived via immunoSEQ multiplex PCR, lists solely in-frame clones and lacks some. The sample contains approximately 90,000 clones, approximately 80% of which appear only once. Sequences were obtained from peripheral blood. These receptors were obtained from a woman older than 75 with acute or convalescent COVID-19.

The chain couples TRBV18 to TRBJ1-6, with D possibly being TRBD1 (5 bases). V was shortened by 1 base and J by 7 bases, with 8 bases between the two germline ends. The CDR3 consists of 14 residues. Per the germline V gene, CDR1 is KGHSH and CDR2 is LQKENI. Here the CDR3 reads CASSPRAGNSPLHF. The DNA of the CDR3 is TGTGCCAGCTCACCACGGGCAGGGAATTCACCCCTCCACTTT.

This chain connects TRBV4-2 to TRBJ2-3; 13 nucleotides line up with TRBD2. This CDR3 has 17 amino acids. Germline assignment: CDR1 LGHNA and CDR2 YNFKEQ. Unmatched junction bases numbered 4, after V lost 4 bases and J lost 0 bases. The CDR3 spells CASSPTSGGSSTDTQYF. The DNA of the CDR3 is TGTGCCAGCAGCCCGACTAGCGGGGGGTCTAGCACAGATACGCAGTATTTT.

The rearrangement links TRBV4-2 to TRBJ1-1, with D perhaps matching TRBD1 (5 bases). Per germline, CDR1 LGHNA and CDR2 YNFKEQ. The CDR3 loop spans 15 amino acids. The V and J ends lost 1 base and 0 bases respectively, with 9 bases between them. Here the CDR3 DNA reads TGTGCCAGCAGCCAAGGACAGATGATGAACACTGAAGCTTTCTTT. It specifies CASSQGQMMNTEAFF.

The V call is TRBV18, the J call TRBJ2-3; weak D call: TRBD2 (6 bases). CDR1 is KGHSH and CDR2 is LQKENI in the germline V gene. CDR3 size: 13 residues. Between the trimmed V and J ends, which lost 0 bases and 7 bases, there was a span of 8 bases. The CDR3 loop reads CASSPPAGHTQYF. CDR3 nucleotide sequence: TGTGCCAGCTCACCACCCGCGGGGCATACGCAGTATTTT.

The DNA for the CDR3 is TGCGCCAGCAGCCAAGGTCCGTCCAGGGTTACCTACGAGCAGTACTTC. As protein: CASSQGPSRVTYEQYF. V usage is TRBV4-1 and J usage is TRBJ2-7, with D maybe TRBD1 (5 bases). The CDR3 is 16 residues long. The V end was cut by 1 base, the J end by 2 bases, with 15 bases between. Looked up from germline, CDR1 is MGHRA and CDR2 is YSYEKL.

The chain employs TRBV11-3 and TRBJ2-1; 7 bases map to TRBD2. J gave up 9 bases and V 1 base, and 3 bases lay outside the gene matches. CDR1 is SGHNT and CDR2 is YENEEA in the germline V gene. This CDR3 spans 13 amino acids. The chain's CDR3 is CASSLGTSLEQFF. CDR3 nucleotides: TGTGCCAGCAGCTTAGGGACTAGTCTTGAGCAGTTCTTC.

This clone was observed a few times. J is TRBJ1-3 and V is TRBV30; 7 positions match TRBD1. The CDR3 is made up of 15 amino acids. Trimming at V came to 4 bases and at J to 5 bases, leaving 11 bases not matched to a gene. CDR1 is GTSNPN and CDR2 is SVGIG in the germline V gene (reference sequence). The CDR3 nucleotides are TGTGCCTGGACCATGACAGGGTGGGATAGAAACACCATATATTTT. This translates into CAWTMTGWDRNTIYF.

In this sample, this clone turned up once. The chain links TRBV2 to TRBJ1-3, with a weak D call TRBD1 (5 bases). Trimming removed 1 base from V and 4 bases from J, with 11 bases in between. The CDR3 extends over 15 amino acids. Germline CDR1 is SNHLY and CDR2 is FYNNEI. CDR3 DNA sequence: TGTGCCAGCAGTGAAGACCGACAGATAGGAAACACCATATATTTT. This sequence encodes CASSEDRQIGNTIYF.

The chain joins TRBV18 to TRBJ2-2, with 8 bases that match TRBD1. The germline V gene has CDR1 KGHSH and CDR2 LQKENI. This CDR3 comprises 16 residues. The J segment lost 5 bases and the V segment lost 3 bases, leaving 8 bases of the junction unmatched. CDR3 in amino acids: CASSPRQGAGTGELFF. In DNA, the CDR3 is TGTGCCAGCTCACCGCGCCAGGGGGCTGGGACCGGGGAGCTGTTTTTT.

The rearrangement joins TRBV6-1 to TRBJ1-6; 9 nucleotides line up with TRBD1. The germline V gene has CDR1 MNHNS and CDR2 SASEGT. This CDR3 has 14 amino acids. J gave up 10 bases and V 4 bases, and 5 bases lay outside the gene matches. The DNA of the CDR3 is TGTGCCAGCAGTGCCCGGGACAGGGCCTCACCCCTCCACTTT. It codes for CASSARDRASPLHF.

The CDR3 DNA reads as TGTGCCAGCAGCGTAACCCCTCGACAGGCGATATATGGCTACACCTTC. Translated, it gives CASSVTPRQAIYGYTF. This rearrangement joins TRBV9 to TRBJ1-2; perhaps TRBD1 as D (6 bases). V lost 1 base, J lost 5 bases, and 18 bases lay in between. Germline V gene data show CDR1 as SGDLS and CDR2 as YYNGEE. CDR3 length equals 16 residues.

The J gene is TRBJ2-7, the V gene TRBV6-6; 10 bases line up with TRBD1. Germline assignment: CDR1 MNHNY and CDR2 SVGAGI (reference sequence). Trimming at V came to 2 bases and at J to 2 bases, leaving 3 bases not matched to a gene. CDR3 size: 15 residues. CDR3 in amino acids: CASSYLGQGAYEQYF. CDR3 coding DNA: TGTGCCAGCAGTTACCTCGGACAGGGGGCCTACGAGCAGTACTTC.

The chain links TRBV5-6 to TRBJ2-1, with TRBD1 matching over 7 bases. This CDR3 comprises 15 residues. Germline-derived CDR1 and CDR2 are SGHDT and YYEEEE. V lost 5 bases, J lost 9 bases, and 14 bases stayed unmatched. CDR3 DNA sequence: TGTGCCAGCAGTTACCGGAAGGGGGCGATTATTGAGCAGTTCTTC. Amino acids: CASSYRKGAIIEQFF.

This clone came up a few times. The chain is built from TRBV5-1 and TRBJ2-7; tentative D call: TRBD2 (5 bases). Germline CDR1 is SGHRS and CDR2 is YFSETQ. This CDR3 is built from 13 residues. V lost 1 base and J lost 3, with 8 bases in between. This CDR3 reads CASSLSGNYEQYF. The CDR3 DNA reads TGCGCCAGCAGCTTGTCGGGGAACTACGAGCAGTACTTC.